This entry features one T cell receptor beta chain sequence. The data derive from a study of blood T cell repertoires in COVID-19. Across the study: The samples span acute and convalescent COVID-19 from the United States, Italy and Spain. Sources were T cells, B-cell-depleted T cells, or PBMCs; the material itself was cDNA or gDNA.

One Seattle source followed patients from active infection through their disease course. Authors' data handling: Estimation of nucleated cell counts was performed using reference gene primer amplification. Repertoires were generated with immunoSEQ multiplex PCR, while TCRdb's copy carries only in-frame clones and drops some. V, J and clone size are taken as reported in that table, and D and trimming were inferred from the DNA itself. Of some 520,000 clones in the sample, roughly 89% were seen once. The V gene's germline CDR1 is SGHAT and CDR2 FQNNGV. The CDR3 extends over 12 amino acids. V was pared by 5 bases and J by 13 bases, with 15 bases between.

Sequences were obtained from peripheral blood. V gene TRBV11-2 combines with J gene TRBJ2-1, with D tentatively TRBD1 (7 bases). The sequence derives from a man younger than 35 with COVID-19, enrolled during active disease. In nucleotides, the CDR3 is TGTGCCAGCAGCCCCCAGGGGGACTCCCAGTTCTTC. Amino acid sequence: CASSPQGDSQFF. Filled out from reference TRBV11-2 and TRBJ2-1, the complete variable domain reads EAGVAQSPRYKIIEKRQSVAFWCNPISGHATLYWYQQILGQGPKLLIQFQNNGVVDDSQLPKDRFSAERLKGVDSTLKIQPAKLEDSAVYLCASSPQGDSQFFGPGTRLTVL.